Listed here are 13 T cell receptor beta chains from one sample, sequenced in a study of human T cells and chemical hapten exposure. TCRdb recomputed calls from the RACE reads with MiXCR, one row per CDR3 protein. The table has around 380,000 distinct CDR3 sequences, approximately 5% seen once. Time point here: pre-sensitization, week 0. Treatment given: therapeutic diphenylcyclopropenone sensitization with weekly scalp DPC. Sequenced material: whole blood, taken in connection with sensitization to the hapten diphenylcyclopropenone (DPC). Every receptor here comes from a woman younger than 30 with alopecia areata. Some clones in this sample may be carry-over from other donors' samples.

This clonotype came up many times. V is TRBV29-1 and J is TRBJ1-3; 10 bases are a match to TRBD1. This CDR3 has 17 amino acids. V lost 6 bases and J lost 0; bases outside the gene matches: 11. Germline-derived CDR1 and CDR2 are SQVTM and ANQGSEA. CDR3 loop: CSVSGTGAPNSGNTIYF. In nucleotides, the CDR3 is TGCAGCGTGTCCGGGACAGGGGCGCCTAACTCTGGAAACACCATATATTTT.

This CDR3 is CASSDPTDGTYNEQFF. In DNA form, the CDR3 reads TGTGCCAGCAGTGATCCGACGGATGGTACCTACAATGAGCAGTTCTTC. V usage is TRBV25-1 and J usage is TRBJ2-1; no clear D gene. Per germline, CDR1 MGHDK and CDR2 SYGVNS. Trimming took 3 bases from V and 2 from J, leaving 14 bases between them. The CDR3 spans 16 residues.

This clonotype has only a few counts. This sequence joins TRBV5-1 and TRBJ1-6, with a weak D call TRBD1 (6 bases). CDR1 is SGHRS, CDR2 YFSETQ, per germline. The CDR3 runs to 21 residues. Trimming pared 1 base from V and 6 bases from J, leaving 29 bases between. CDR3 protein: CASSLFFVPFPRTARNSPLHF. The CDR3 nucleotides are TGCGCCAGCAGCTTGTTCTTTGTACCGTTCCCAAGGACAGCCCGTAATTCACCCCTCCACTTT.

In this sample, this clonotype turned up many times. The gene calls are TRBV3-1 and TRBJ1-1, with D possibly being TRBD1 (6 bases). Trimming took 5 bases from V and 6 from J, leaving 10 bases between them. The CDR3 length is 12 residues. The V gene's germline CDR1 is LGHDT and CDR2 YNNKEL (reference sequence). Here the CDR3 reads CASSFRQAEAFF. The CDR3 DNA follows: TGTGCCAGCAGCTTCCGACAGGCTGAAGCTTTCTTT.

This clonotype was observed a handful of times. The chain links TRBV5-1 to TRBJ2-1, with a tentative D call TRBD1 (6 bases). V was shortened by 4 bases and J by 5 bases, with 22 bases between the two germline ends. Per germline, CDR1 SGHRS and CDR2 YFSETQ. The CDR3 has 17 residues. CDR3 DNA: TGCGCCAGCAGCATCCCTCTCAGGGGCTCGGTTAACAATGAGCAGTTCTTC. It specifies CASSIPLRGSVNNEQFF. Variable domain in full (rest from reference TRBV5-1 and TRBJ2-1): KAGVTQTPRYLIKTRGQQVTLSCSPISGHRSVSWYQQTPGQGLQFLFEYFSETQRNKGNFPGRFSGRQFSNSRSEMNVSTLELGDSALYLCASSIPLRGSVNNEQFFGPGTRLTVL.

This clonotype was seen a few times. V gene TRBV10-3 combines with J gene TRBJ2-1; 12 positions match TRBD1. Trimming at V came to 5 bases and at J to 6 bases, leaving 2 bases not matched to a gene. This CDR3 is built from 14 residues. Germline values: CDR1 ENHRY, CDR2 SYGVKD. The CDR3 DNA follows: TGTGCCATCAGTCCGGGACAGGGGGCCAATGAGCAGTTCTTC. Translating gives CAISPGQGANEQFF.

There are a few counts of this clonotype. The chain employs TRBV6-6 and TRBJ2-7; 7 bases agree with TRBD2. V shed 4 bases, J shed 5 bases, and the junction held 8 bases outside the gene matches. This CDR3 has 14 residues. Germline-derived CDR1 and CDR2 are MNHNY and SVGAGI (reference sequence). The DNA of the CDR3 is TGTGCCAGCAGTTCCGGATGGGAGGGGAACGAGCAGTACTTC. It specifies CASSSGWEGNEQYF.

The J gene is TRBJ2-7, the V gene TRBV7-9, with D possibly called TRBD1 or TRBD2 (5 bases each). Germline-derived CDR1 and CDR2 are SEHNR and FQNEAQ (reference sequence). The V and J ends lost 10 bases and 3 bases respectively, with 13 bases between them. This CDR3 is built from 12 residues. The CDR3 spells CATGTWGYEQYF. In DNA form, the CDR3 reads TGTGCCACCGGGACGTGGGGCTACGAGCAGTACTTC.

J is TRBJ1-5 and V is TRBV12-3 or TRBV12-4, with TRBD1 identical over 8 bases. Trimming removed 6 bases from V and 6 bases from J; junction bases left unmatched: 7. This CDR3 comprises 14 residues. The CDR3 spells CASSSGGLGQPQHF. The DNA for the CDR3 is TGTGCCAGCAGCTCAGGGGGCTTGGGTCAGCCCCAGCATTTT.

This clonotype occurred a few times. The chain is built from TRBV6-1 and TRBJ1-4; TRBD1 matches 8 bases. Germline V CDR1 and CDR2: MNHNS, SASEGT. This CDR3 is built from 20 residues. V was clipped by 5 bases and J by 0 bases; unmatched bases: 17. For the CDR3, the DNA is TGTGCCAGCAGTCGCTACATCCAATCAGGGGGCCCAGCAACTAATGAAAAACTGTTTTTT. Translated, it gives CASSRYIQSGGPATNEKLFF.

This clonotype was counted only a few times. The CDR3 DNA follows: TGCAGTGCCCGGACAGAGAGCTACTATGGCTACACCTTC. Translation gives CSARTESYYGYTF. The chain couples TRBV20-1 to TRBJ1-2; D is perhaps TRBD1 (6 bases). Germline V gene lookup returns CDR1 DFQATT and CDR2 SNEGSKA (reference sequence). Trimming left V 6 bases short and J 3 bases short, with 14 bases between. The CDR3 runs 13 residues.

This clonotype was observed at least ten times. This chain uses TRBV20-1 with TRBJ1-1; 9 nucleotides line up with TRBD1. CDR1 and CDR2 (germline): DFQATT, SNEGSKA (reference sequence). The CDR3 runs to 15 residues. Trimming cost V 0 bases and J 3 bases; bases outside gene matches: 5. The CDR3 loop is CSARDIQGADTEAFF. The CDR3 DNA reads TGCAGTGCTAGAGACATACAGGGGGCGGACACTGAAGCTTTCTTT.

The chain couples TRBV6-2 or TRBV6-3 to TRBJ2-7; maybe TRBD1 (6 bases). The CDR3 consists of 15 residues. The ends were cut back, 0 bases at V and 4 bases at J, with 13 bases in the middle. Germline V gene data show CDR1 as MNHEY and CDR2 as SVGEGT. CDR3 DNA: TGTGCCAGCAGTTACTCGGGGGCAGGCTGGTACGAGCAGTACTTC. Amino acids: CASSYSGAGWYEQYF.